The 27 T cell receptor beta chains in this list originate from one sample, sequenced in a study of cytotoxic CD8 clonotypes in ibrutinib-treated CLL. Profiled with immunoSEQ multiplex PCR; TCRdb holds only in-frame clones, not every one. Among about 60,000 clones listed, roughly 50% were seen once. The sequenced sample was PBMCs, obtained after 24 months of ibrutinib treatment. The receptors originated from a human donor with chronic lymphocytic leukemia.

This clone was seen repeatedly, ten times or more. V gene TRBV4-2 combines with J gene TRBJ2-1; D gene uncertain. V lost 8 bases to trimming and J lost 7 bases, with 12 bases between them. The germline CDR1 and CDR2 sequences are LGHNA and YNFKEQ. The CDR3 has 12 residues. CDR3 coding DNA: TGTGCCAGCCGAGATTACAAGAATGAGCAGTTCTTC. The encoded protein is CASRDYKNEQFF.

The V call is TRBV29-1, the J call TRBJ2-1, with D possibly TRBD1 on 5 matching bases. The CDR3 length is 11 residues. Germline V gives CDR1 SQVTM, CDR2 ANQGSEA. The ends were cut back, 7 bases at V and 5 bases at J, with 9 bases in the middle. The DNA for the CDR3 is TGCAGCGGAGAAGGGGACAATGAGCAGTTCTTC. Translated, it gives CSGEGDNEQFF.

The chain carries TRBV19 and TRBJ1-3; tentative D call: TRBD1 (5 bases). There are 13 residues in the CDR3. The germline V gene encodes CDR1 LNHDA and CDR2 SQIVND (reference sequence). V lost 8 bases to trimming and J lost 3 bases, with 11 bases between them. CDR3 region: CASQRGNGNTIYF. In DNA, the CDR3 is TGTGCCAGTCAGAGGGGTAATGGAAACACCATATATTTT.

In the case of this clone: This CDR3 is also generated by other DNA sequences in the sample. The CDR3 sequence is CASSPGTSSTDTQYF. In DNA form, the CDR3 reads TGTGCCAGCAGCCCCGGGACCTCTAGCACAGATACGCAGTATTTT. The chain links TRBV11-2 to TRBJ2-3, with D perhaps given as TRBD1 or TRBD2 (5 bases each). The ends were cut back, 5 bases at V and 0 bases at J, with 12 bases in the middle. The V gene's germline CDR1 is SGHAT and CDR2 FQNNGV. CDR3 length equals 15 residues.

The V gene is TRBV6-6, the J gene TRBJ2-7; 7 positions match TRBD2. Germline CDR1 and CDR2: MNHNY and SVGAGI (reference sequence). Trimming removed 0 bases from V and 4 bases from J; junction bases left unmatched: 6. CDR3 size: 15 residues. CDR3 coding DNA: TGTGCCAGCAGTTACTCGGTTGGGGGGGAATACGAGCAGTACGTC. Encoded protein: CASSYSVGGEYEQYV.

This clone was observed a single time. The chain carries TRBV28 and TRBJ2-2; TRBD1 matches 11 bases. The CDR3 length is 16 residues. J gave up 7 bases and V 7 bases, and 11 bases lay outside the gene matches. CDR1 is MDHEN and CDR2 is SYDVKM in the germline V gene. CDR3 DNA: TGTGCCAGCAACCTTCACGGGACAGGGGGAAGCGGGGAGCTGTTTTTT. Protein: CASNLHGTGGSGELFF.

This clone has more than one count but fewer than ten. The chain joins TRBV9 to TRBJ2-3; D remains ambiguous. CDR1 is SGDLS and CDR2 is YYNGEE in the germline V gene. The CDR3 runs to 15 residues. The germline V and J ends were trimmed by 0 bases and 0 bases, with 8 bases remaining between them. CDR3 DNA sequence: TGTGCCAGCAGCGTAGCCACCATTAGCACAGATACGCAGTATTTT. Translating gives CASSVATISTDTQYF.

This CDR3 reads CASLRGRADTQYF. In DNA form, the CDR3 reads TGTGCCAGCTTGAGAGGTCGAGCAGATACGCAGTATTTT. The chain is built from TRBV6-1 and TRBJ2-3; no clear D gene. The CDR3 has 13 amino acids. Germline-derived CDR1 and CDR2 are MNHNS and SASEGT. V gave up 8 bases and J gave up 4 bases, with 13 bases separating them.

The V gene is TRBV6-1, the J gene TRBJ1-4, with 7 bases identical to TRBD1. The CDR3 sequence is 15 residues long. Trimming removed 5 bases from V and 0 bases from J; junction bases left unmatched: 3. CDR1 and CDR2 (germline): MNHNS, SASEGT. Written as DNA, the CDR3 is TGTGCCAGCAGTACAGGGGTTGCAACTAATGAAAAACTGTTTTTT. Amino acids: CASSTGVATNEKLFF.

The gene calls are TRBV5-4 and TRBJ2-1; D not resolved. Trimming took off 0 bases at V and 6 bases at J, with 13 bases between the two ends. Germline CDR1 reads SGHNT; CDR2 reads YYREEE (reference sequence). CDR3 length: 15 residues. The chain's CDR3 is CASSLGGSRANEQFF. The CDR3 coding sequence is TGTGCCAGCAGCTTGGGCGGTAGCAGAGCCAATGAGCAGTTCTTC.

This clone was detected a few times. This chain joins TRBV19 and TRBJ2-4; the D is unclear. The germline V gene has CDR1 LNHDA and CDR2 SQIVND (reference sequence). CDR3 length: 14 residues. Trimming pared 5 bases from V and 4 bases from J, leaving 12 bases between. CDR3 region: CASSPWGRKNIQYF. The CDR3 DNA reads as TGTGCCAGTAGTCCGTGGGGTAGGAAAAACATTCAGTACTTC. The variable domain in full, completed from reference TRBV19 and TRBJ2-4, reads DGGITQSPKYLFRKEGQNVTLSCEQNLNHDAMYWYRQDPGQGLRLIYYSQIVNDFQKGDIAEGYSVSREKKESFPLTVTSAQKNPTAFYLCASSPWGRKNIQYFGAGTRLSVL.

The chain combines TRBV7-2 with TRBJ2-2; perhaps TRBD1 as D (6 bases). Germline loops: CDR1 SGHTA, CDR2 FQGNSA. CDR3 length: 13 amino acids. The V and J ends lost 5 bases and 5 bases respectively, with 9 bases between them. This chain's CDR3 is CASSPRGTGELFF. For the CDR3, the DNA is TGTGCCAGCAGCCCCAGGGGAACCGGGGAGCTGTTTTTT.

About this clone itself: Being one base from a much bigger clone, this may be a read error. The J gene is TRBJ2-5, the V gene TRBV6-1; TRBD2 might be the D (5 bases). The V gene lost 4 bases and the J gene lost 4 bases, with 13 bases spanning the gap. The CDR3 is made up of 14 amino acids. Germline CDR1 reads MNHNS; CDR2 reads SASEGT. The CDR3 sequence is CASSGAFRGETQYF. CDR3 sequence (DNA): TGTGCCAGCAGTGGGGCGTTTCGGGGAGAGACCCAGTACTTC.

This chain joins TRBV6-1 and TRBJ2-5; unclear D gene. The CDR3 consists of 18 residues. Per the germline V gene, CDR1 is MNHNS and CDR2 is SASEGT. Trimming cost V 0 bases and J 0 bases, with 17 bases left between them. CDR3 nucleotide sequence: TGTGCCAGCAGTGAAGCTTCGAACTCCGTGTCGTACCAAGAGACCCAGTACTTC. It yields the protein CASSEASNSVSYQETQYF.

The chain links TRBV4-2 to TRBJ2-7; possibly TRBD1 for D (6 bases). Germline loops: CDR1 LGHNA, CDR2 YNFKEQ. The CDR3 length is 14 residues. V was pared by 1 base and J by 6 bases, with 13 bases between. The CDR3 region has the DNA TGTGCCAGCAGCCAAGGGGGGCCGGCGGCCGAGCAGTACTTC. It specifies CASSQGGPAAEQYF.

This clone has a single count. The chain uses TRBV25-1 and TRBJ1-1, with TRBD1 as a possible D gene (6 bases). The CDR3 spans 16 residues. V was clipped by 1 base and J by 2 bases, with 14 bases between them. In germline, CDR1 is MGHDK, CDR2 SYGVNS. CDR3 nucleotide sequence: TGTGCCAGCAGTGAATCAACCGGGACATATAACACTGAAGCTTTCTTT. Its protein is CASSESTGTYNTEAFF.

The chain employs TRBV18 and TRBJ1-3; D is ambiguous. Per the germline V gene, CDR1 is KGHSH and CDR2 is LQKENI. The CDR3 has 15 amino acids. V was shortened by 5 bases and J by 1 base, with 12 bases between the two germline ends. CDR3: CASSSVRGSGNTIYF. The CDR3 nucleotides read TGTGCCAGCTCATCCGTCCGGGGATCTGGAAACACCATATATTTT. Full variable domain (missing parts from reference TRBV18 and TRBJ1-3): NAGVMQNPRHLVRRRGQEARLRCSPMKGHSHVYWYRQLPEEGLKFMVYLQKENIIDESGMPKERFSAEFPKEGPSILRIQQVVRGDSAAYFCASSSVRGSGNTIYFGEGSWLTVV.

The rearrangement links TRBV27 to TRBJ2-3; D is ambiguous. Germline CDR1 MNHEY, CDR2 SMNVEV (reference sequence). Between the trimmed V and J ends, which lost 3 bases and 6 bases, there was a span of 10 bases. CDR3 size: 13 residues. Written as DNA, the CDR3 is TGTGCCAGCAGTTTCCACACAGCTGATACGCAGTATTTT. Residues: CASSFHTADTQYF.

The rearrangement links TRBV28 to TRBJ2-3; TRBD1 aligns across 10 bases. This CDR3 spans 14 amino acids. From germline, CDR1 is MDHEN and CDR2 SYDVKM. The trim removed 3 bases at V and 6 bases at J, leaving 3 bases unmatched. The CDR3 spells CASSLGQGSDTQYF. The CDR3 DNA reads as TGTGCCAGCAGTTTGGGACAGGGGTCGGATACGCAGTATTTT.

The V gene is TRBV15, the J gene TRBJ2-5; unclear D gene. Germline assignment: CDR1 LNHNV and CDR2 YYDKDF (reference sequence). The V end lost 3 bases, the J end lost 0 bases, and 11 bases lay between the germline ends. The CDR3 length is 15 residues. The CDR3 DNA sequence: TGTGCCACCAGCAGGGTACGATTGAACCAAGAGACCCAGTACTTC. Its protein product is CATSRVRLNQETQYF.

As DNA, the CDR3 is TGTGCCAGCAGCTTCACAGGGAAAGAGCAGTACGTC. The encoded protein is CASSFTGKEQYV. The chain links TRBV5-6 to TRBJ2-7; D is perhaps TRBD1 (6 bases). Trimming removed 2 bases at V and 7 bases at J, with 10 bases between. Germline assignment: CDR1 SGHDT and CDR2 YYEEEE. The length of the CDR3 is 12 residues.

The CDR3 region is CSVETSGAEQFF. Here the CDR3 DNA reads TGCAGCGTTGAGACTAGCGGGGCGGAGCAGTTCTTC. This rearrangement joins TRBV29-1 to TRBJ2-1; 11 bases map to TRBD2. V was clipped by 3 bases and J by 10 bases; unmatched bases: 2. Germline CDR1 and CDR2: SQVTM and ANQGSEA. This CDR3 has 12 residues.

The rearrangement uses TRBV6-1 and TRBJ2-5; 14 bases are a match to TRBD2. The CDR3 length is 19 residues. The ends lost 2 bases at V and 4 bases at J; junction bases unmatched: 12. Germline lookup yields CDR1 MNHNS and CDR2 SASEGT. CDR3 sequence (DNA): TGTGCCAGCAGTGAATGGAGGGGACTAGCGGGGGCTCCGGGAGAGACCCAGTACTTC. Protein sequence: CASSEWRGLAGAPGETQYF.

This clone was detected a few times. The rearrangement joins TRBV6-5 to TRBJ2-7; perhaps TRBD1 as D (5 bases). Trimming removed 0 bases at V and 6 bases at J, with 12 bases between. Germline CDR1 MNHEY, CDR2 SVGAGI. CDR3 size: 14 residues. The CDR3 DNA follows: TGTGCCAGCAGTTACTCGAGTGCAGGGCTCGAGCAGTACTTC. Translated: CASSYSSAGLEQYF.

The chain is built from TRBV5-1 and TRBJ2-1, with TRBD2 as a possible D gene (6 bases). The CDR3 covers 13 residues. Germline CDR1 and CDR2: SGHRS and YFSETQ. V lost 1 base, J lost 8 bases, and 10 bases lay in between. CDR3: CASSLLASHEQFF. The CDR3 DNA is TGCGCCAGCAGCTTGCTAGCGTCACATGAGCAGTTCTTC.

J is TRBJ2-3 and V is TRBV5-1, with D hard to call. Germline CDR1 and CDR2: SGHRS and YFSETQ. CDR3 length: 15 residues. Trimming took 0 bases from V and 2 from J, leaving 10 bases between them. CDR3 in DNA: TGCGCCAGCAGCTTGGGAATCGGGCCCACAGATACGCAGTATTTT. The encoded protein is CASSLGIGPTDTQYF.

V and J are TRBV5-1 and TRBJ1-2; D not certain. The CDR3 totals 14 residues. Germline CDR1 is SGHRS and CDR2 is YFSETQ. V lost 4 bases and J 4 bases, leaving 14 bases between the germline ends. The CDR3 nucleotides are TGCGCCAGCAGCCCCTACCAGTGGGGCTATGGCTACACCTTC. It yields the protein CASSPYQWGYGYTF.